These 6 T cell receptor beta chains share one sample of origin, sequenced in a study of blood T cell repertoires in COVID-19. Measured with immunoSEQ multiplex PCR; TCRdb has only the in-frame clones, and not every one. The repertoire has 50,000 to 75,000 clones, around 82% of them found once; the top ten carry approximately 7%. The specimen sequenced was peripheral blood. These TCRs come from a man between 60 and 75 years old with acute or convalescent COVID-19.

The rearrangement joins TRBV9 to TRBJ2-1; TRBD2 might be the D (7 bases). The CDR3 covers 13 residues. Trimming shortened V by 4 bases and J by 8 bases, and 13 bases separated the two germline ends. Looked up from germline, CDR1 is SGDLS and CDR2 is YYNGEE. CDR3 loop: CASSQMGGHEQFF. CDR3 sequence (DNA): TGTGCCAGCAGCCAAATGGGGGGGCATGAGCAGTTCTTC.

This clone was picked up a small number of times. CDR3 DNA: TGTGCCAGCAGCTCCTCGGGTAGAGGTGCTGGCTACACCTTC. Amino acids: CASSSSGRGAGYTF. The J gene is TRBJ1-2, the V gene TRBV7-9; D not resolved. This CDR3 comprises 14 residues. Trimming stripped 4 bases from V and 7 bases from J, with 16 bases between. CDR1 SEHNR and CDR2 FQNEAQ come from the germline V gene (reference sequence).

The chain is built from TRBV5-1 and TRBJ1-5; D unresolved. The CDR3 runs to 15 residues. Between the trimmed V and J ends, which lost 0 bases and 6 bases, there was a span of 13 bases. CDR1 and CDR2 from the germline V gene are SGHRS and YFSETQ. The CDR3 DNA reads TGCGCCAGCAGCTTGGACGGCAGGTTGGGTCAGCCCCAGCATTTT. Its protein product is CASSLDGRLGQPQHF.

This chain uses TRBV6-4 with TRBJ2-6; 8 bases are a match to TRBD2. CDR1 is MRHNA, CDR2 SNTAGT, per germline. Trimming at V came to 3 bases and at J to 4 bases, leaving 8 bases not matched to a gene. This CDR3 is 17 amino acids long. The CDR3 sequence is CASSDGASGFGANVLTF. In DNA, the CDR3 is TGTGCCAGCAGTGATGGGGCTAGCGGGTTCGGGGCCAACGTCCTGACTTTC.

V and J are TRBV19 and TRBJ2-7; no firm D call. CDR1 is LNHDA, CDR2 SQIVND, per germline (reference sequence). CDR3 length: 13 amino acids. V lost 5 bases and J 7 bases, leaving 15 bases between the germline ends. In nucleotides, the CDR3 is TGTGCCAGTAGTCTCCAGACGGCCGGGGAGCAGTACTTC. Translated, it gives CASSLQTAGEQYF. Complete variable domain (other parts from reference TRBV19 and TRBJ2-7): DGGITQSPKYLFRKEGQNVTLSCEQNLNHDAMYWYRQDPGQGLRLIYYSQIVNDFQKGDIAEGYSVSREKKESFPLTVTSAQKNPTAFYLCASSLQTAGEQYFGPGTRLTVT.

This chain links TRBV4-1 with TRBJ1-1, with 7 bases lining up with TRBD1. The germline V gene has CDR1 MGHRA and CDR2 YSYEKL. V gave up 3 bases and J gave up 0 bases; unmatched junction bases: 4. The CDR3 loop spans 15 amino acids. In DNA, the CDR3 is TGCGCCAGCAGCCACCAAGGGGGCATGAACACTGAAGCTTTCTTT. This sequence encodes CASSHQGGMNTEAFF.